Reported below is one T cell receptor beta chain. This CDR3 has 14 amino acids. V was clipped by 1 base and J by 4 bases, with 11 bases between them. The germline V gene has CDR1 GTSNPN and CDR2 SVGIG (reference sequence). This specimen comes from a study of blood T cell repertoires in COVID-19. Study overall: Material from acute and convalescent COVID-19 was sourced from the United States, Italy and Spain. T cells, B-cell-depleted T cells, or PBMCs provided the cDNA or gDNA that served as material.

Original processing notes: Amplified reference gene primers provided the basis for estimating nucleated cell counts. Profiled with immunoSEQ multiplex PCR; TCRdb holds only in-frame clones, not every one. The V and J calls and clone size come from that table; D and trimming were worked out from the DNA. This table has some 40,000 clones, more than 70% appearing once. The chain links TRBV30 to TRBJ2-1, with D possibly TRBD2 on 5 matching bases. The sequence came from a human donor in a cohort sampled during active COVID-19. Material for sequencing was peripheral blood. CDR3 coding DNA: TGTGCCTGGAGTGGTAGCGCCTATTACAATGAGCAGTTCTTC. This gives the protein CAWSGSAYYNEQFF.